These T cell receptor beta chains were read from a single sample in a study of blood T cell repertoires in COVID-19. The protocol was immunoSEQ multiplex PCR, while the TCRdb copy is restricted to in-frame clones and leaves out a portion. This sample carries about 78,000 clones, approximately 92% of them seen once, and the ten largest clones take 0.75% to 0.8%. Material for sequencing was peripheral blood. The receptors were gathered from a woman older than 75 with acute or convalescent COVID-19. The CDR3 runs from the conserved cysteine through the conserved F or W. The order of the fields is D gene, J gene, V gene, clone size, CDR3 protein, CDR3 DNA. D genes are given only for firm matches. Where a row states a size, it is once, few, many or the class of an expanded clone; other rows omit it.

>-|TRBJ2-7|TRBV5-6|-
CAGRRGGDEQYF
TGTGCCGGCCGAAGGGGTGGGGACGAGCAGTACTTC
>TRBD1|TRBJ1-1|TRBV5-4|-
CASSLTGEAFF
TGTGCCAGCAGCCTGACAGGGGAAGCTTTCTTT
>-|TRBJ1-6|TRBV28|-
CASSSGQPNSPLHF
TGTGCCAGCAGTTCTGGACAGCCCAATTCACCCCTCCACTTT
>-|TRBJ2-3|TRBV24-1|-
CATSPNRGNTQYF
TGTGCCACCAGTCCCAACCGGGGTAATACGCAGTATTTT
>-|TRBJ2-2|TRBV5-1|-
CASSLEGTNTGELFF
TGCGCCAGCAGCTTGGAGGGGACGAACACCGGGGAGCTGTTTTTT
>-|TRBJ1-1|TRBV13|-
CASSLRGFTEAFF
TGTGCCAGCAGCCTTCGCGGCTTCACTGAAGCTTTCTTT
>-|TRBJ2-1|TRBV19|-
CASSIDPYRRLYEQFF
TGTGCCAGTAGTATAGATCCATATCGGCGACTCTATGAGCAGTTCTTC
>-|TRBJ2-7|TRBV19|-
CASSIHPLAYEQYF
TGTGCCAGTAGTATCCATCCACTAGCTTACGAGCAGTACTTC
>-|TRBJ1-2|TRBV5-1|-
CASSLTGSYGYTF
TGCGCCAGCAGCTTAACAGGATCCTATGGCTACACCTTC
>-|TRBJ2-7|TRBV11-2|-
CASSLGGGPYEQYF
TGTGCCAGCAGTCTAGGGGGAGGGCCCTACGAGCAGTACTTC
>-|TRBJ2-1|TRBV18|-
CASSPQGLDNEQFF
TGTGCCAGCTCACCACAGGGGTTGGACAATGAGCAGTTCTTC
>TRBD1|TRBJ2-2|TRBV29-1|-
CSVEDLRDRGNTGELFF
TGCAGCGTTGAAGATCTCAGAGACAGGGGTAACACCGGGGAGCTGTTTTTT
>-|TRBJ1-1|TRBV12-5|-
CASGLETALNTEAFF
TGTGCTAGTGGTTTGGAGACAGCCCTGAACACTGAAGCTTTCTTT
>-|TRBJ1-1|TRBV9|-
CASSVAANTEAFF
TGTGCCAGCAGCGTCGCGGCGAACACTGAAGCTTTCTTT
>TRBD1|TRBJ2-2|TRBV18|-
CASSLRTGVNTGELFF
TGTGCCAGCTCACTTCGGACAGGGGTGAACACCGGGGAGCTGTTTTTT
>TRBD1|TRBJ1-4|TRBV7-9|once
CASSSRQGSNEKLFF
TGTGCCAGCAGCTCTCGACAGGGGTCTAATGAAAAACTGTTTTTT
>-|TRBJ1-5|TRBV12-5|-
CASRAYGNQPQHF
TGTGCTAGCAGGGCTTACGGCAATCAGCCCCAGCATTTT
>-|TRBJ1-2|TRBV27|-
CASRCAGCSGYTF
TGTGCCAGCAGGTGTGCAGGGTGCTCTGGCTACACCTTC
>-|TRBJ2-2|TRBV7-7|once
CASSLERGGELFF
TGTGCTAGCAGCTTAGAAAGGGGTGGGGAGCTGTTTTTT
>TRBD1|TRBJ1-6|TRBV7-8|-
CASSSRDSVNSPLHF
TGTGCCAGCAGCTCCCGGGACAGCGTTAATTCACCCCTCCACTTT
>TRBD1|TRBJ2-1|TRBV4-1|-
CANSQTTGTGRDNEQFF
TGCGCCAACAGCCAAACAACCGGGACAGGGAGAGACAATGAGCAGTTCTTC
>-|TRBJ1-5|TRBV7-2|-
CASSFSVVREPQHF
TGTGCCAGCAGCTTCTCCGTCGTGAGGGAGCCCCAGCATTTT
>TRBD2|TRBJ2-7|TRBV4-1|-
CASSQAGTSGKVEQYF
TGCGCCAGCAGCCAAGCCGGGACTAGCGGGAAGGTCGAGCAGTACTTC
>TRBD1|TRBJ1-1|TRBV6-2/TRBV6-3|-
CASSFARGVNTEAFF
TGTGCCAGCAGTTTCGCCAGGGGGGTGAACACTGAAGCTTTCTTT
>-|TRBJ1-2|TRBV7-2|-
CASSIIRAGYTF
TGTGCCAGCAGCATAATCAGGGCTGGCTACACCTTC
>-|TRBJ2-3|TRBV19|-
CASRDSKAGLTDTQYF
TGTGCCAGTCGGGACTCCAAGGCGGGTCTCACAGATACGCAGTATTTT
>-|TRBJ1-2|TRBV18|-
CASSPLPGSANYGYTF
TGTGCCAGCTCACCCCTACCCGGGTCAGCTAACTATGGCTACACCTTC
>TRBD2|TRBJ2-3|TRBV2|once
CASSEGRGGTDTQYF
TGTGCCAGCAGTGAAGGGCGGGGGGGCACAGATACGCAGTATTTT
>-|TRBJ1-1|TRBV28|-
CASTPGGLGTEAFF
TGTGCCAGCACCCCCGGAGGGTTAGGCACTGAAGCTTTCTTT
>-|TRBJ2-5|TRBV3-1/TRBV3-2|-
CASKGGGLQETQYF
TGTGCCAGCAAGGGGGGGGGCCTCCAAGAGACCCAGTACTTC
>TRBD1|TRBJ2-3|TRBV5-1|few
CASRPGTGTADTQYF
TGCGCCAGCAGGCCCGGGACAGGGACGGCAGATACGCAGTATTTT
>-|TRBJ1-5|TRBV24-1|-
CATSRGNSNQPQHF
TGTGCCACCAGTCGGGGTAATAGCAATCAGCCCCAGCATTTT
>-|TRBJ1-5|TRBV11-2|-
CASSLERGQPQHF
TGTGCCAGCAGCTTAGAGCGGGGTCAGCCCCAGCATTTT
>-|TRBJ2-3|TRBV5-4|-
CASSVSGVTQYF
TGTGCCAGCAGCGTTTCGGGGGTTACGCAGTATTTT
>TRBD1|TRBJ2-3|TRBV6-5|-
CASSYRRTGGTDTQYF
TGTGCCAGCAGTTACCGTAGGACAGGGGGCACAGATACGCAGTATTTT
>-|TRBJ1-2|TRBV6-5|-
CASSPSQGQGYGYTF
TGTGCCAGCAGCCCAAGTCAGGGGCAGGGCTATGGCTACACCTTC
>-|TRBJ1-3|TRBV7-3|-
CASSSDSGNTIYF
TGTGCCAGCAGCTCAGACAGTGGAAACACCATATATTTT
>TRBD1|TRBJ1-2|TRBV2|once
CASSDPGGAPGGYTF
TGTGCCAGCAGCGACCCAGGGGGCGCCCCGGGCGGCTACACCTTC
>-|TRBJ1-5|TRBV2|-
CASSLDSSNQPQHF
TGTGCCAGCAGCCTTGACAGTAGCAATCAGCCCCAGCATTTT
>-|TRBJ2-2|TRBV29-1|-
CSVSGNGDTGELFF
TGCAGCGTTTCCGGGAATGGGGACACCGGGGAGCTGTTTTTT
>-|TRBJ2-2|TRBV5-6|-
CASSFGGGDTGELFF
TGTGCCAGCAGCTTTGGAGGGGGCGACACCGGGGAGCTGTTTTTT
>-|TRBJ1-1|TRBV12-3/TRBV12-4|-
CASSLQGRAEAFF
TGTGCCAGCAGTCTACAGGGTAGGGCTGAAGCTTTCTTT
>-|TRBJ2-2|TRBV27|-
CASRGGPQLFF
TGTGCCAGCAGGGGGGGTCCGCAGCTGTTTTTT
>-|TRBJ2-5|TRBV7-8|-
CASSLGQVETQYF
TGTGCCAGCAGCTTAGGCCAGGTAGAGACCCAGTACTTC
>-|TRBJ1-1|TRBV7-3|-
CASSQVPGGTEAFF
TGTGCCAGCAGCCAGGTCCCAGGTGGCACTGAAGCTTTCTTT
>-|TRBJ1-1|TRBV4-3|-
CASSQTQNTEAFF
TGCGCCAGCAGCCAGACTCAGAACACTGAAGCTTTCTTT
>-|TRBJ1-1|TRBV12-3/TRBV12-4|few
CASSPRGNTEAFF
TGTGCCAGCAGTCCCAGGGGGAACACTGAAGCTTTCTTT